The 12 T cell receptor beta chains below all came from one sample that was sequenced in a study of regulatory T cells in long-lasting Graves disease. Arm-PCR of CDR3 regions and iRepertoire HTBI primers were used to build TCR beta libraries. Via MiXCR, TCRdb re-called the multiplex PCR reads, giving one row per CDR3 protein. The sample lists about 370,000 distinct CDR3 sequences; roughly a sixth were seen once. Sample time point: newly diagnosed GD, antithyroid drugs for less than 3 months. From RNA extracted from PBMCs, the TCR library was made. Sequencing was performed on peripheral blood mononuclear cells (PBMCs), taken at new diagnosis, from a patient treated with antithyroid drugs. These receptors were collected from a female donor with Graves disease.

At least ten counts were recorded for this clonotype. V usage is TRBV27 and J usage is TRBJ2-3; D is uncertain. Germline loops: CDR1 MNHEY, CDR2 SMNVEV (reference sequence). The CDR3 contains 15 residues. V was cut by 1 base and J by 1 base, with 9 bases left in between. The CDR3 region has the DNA TGTGCCAGCAGTTTATGGCCCGAGGGCACAGATACGCAGTATTTT. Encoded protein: CASSLWPEGTDTQYF.

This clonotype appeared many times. CDR3 protein: CASATANTEAFF. CDR3 sequence (DNA): TGTGCCAGCGCCACAGCGAACACTGAAGCTTTCTTT. V gene TRBV6-1 combines with J gene TRBJ1-1; unclear D gene. This CDR3 is 12 amino acids long. With 8 bases removed from V and 1 base from J, the gap between germline ends came to 8 bases. Germline V gene data show CDR1 as MNHNS and CDR2 as SASEGT.

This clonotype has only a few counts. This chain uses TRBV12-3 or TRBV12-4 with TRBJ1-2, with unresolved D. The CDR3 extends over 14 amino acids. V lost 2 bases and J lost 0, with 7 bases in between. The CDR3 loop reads CASSLQEANYGYTF. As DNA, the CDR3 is TGTGCCAGCAGTTTACAGGAAGCTAACTATGGCTACACCTTC.

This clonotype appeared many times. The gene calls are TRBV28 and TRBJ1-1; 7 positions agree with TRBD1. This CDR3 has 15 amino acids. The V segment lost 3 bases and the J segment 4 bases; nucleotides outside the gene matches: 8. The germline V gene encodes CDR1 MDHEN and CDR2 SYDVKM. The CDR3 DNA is TGTGCCAGCAGTTTTAGGGACAGTCTAAGCACTGAAGCTTTCTTT. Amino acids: CASSFRDSLSTEAFF. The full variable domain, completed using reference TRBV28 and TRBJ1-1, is DVKVTQSSRYLVKRTGEKVFLECVQDMDHENMFWYRQDPGLGLRLIYFSYDVKMKEKGDIPEGYSVSREKKERFSLILESASTNQTSMYLCASSFRDSLSTEAFFGQGTRLTVV.

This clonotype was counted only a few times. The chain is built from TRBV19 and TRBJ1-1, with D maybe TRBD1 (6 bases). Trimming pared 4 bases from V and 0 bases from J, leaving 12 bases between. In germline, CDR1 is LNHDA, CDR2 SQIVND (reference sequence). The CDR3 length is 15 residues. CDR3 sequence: CASSTSGHLNTEAFF. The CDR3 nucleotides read TGTGCCAGTAGTACTTCGGGACACCTGAACACTGAAGCTTTCTTT.

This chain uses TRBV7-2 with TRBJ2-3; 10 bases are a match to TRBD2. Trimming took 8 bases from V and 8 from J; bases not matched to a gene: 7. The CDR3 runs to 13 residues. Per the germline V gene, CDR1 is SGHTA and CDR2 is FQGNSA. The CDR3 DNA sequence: TGTGCCAGCCGGACTAGCGGACCGGGTACGCAGTATTTT. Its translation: CASRTSGPGTQYF.

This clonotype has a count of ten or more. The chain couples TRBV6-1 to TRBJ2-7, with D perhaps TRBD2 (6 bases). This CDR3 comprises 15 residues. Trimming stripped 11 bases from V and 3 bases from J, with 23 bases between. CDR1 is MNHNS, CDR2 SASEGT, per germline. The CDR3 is CASGGTREVNYEQYF. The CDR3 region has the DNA TGTGCCTCTGGGGGGACGAGGGAGGTCAACTACGAGCAGTACTTC.

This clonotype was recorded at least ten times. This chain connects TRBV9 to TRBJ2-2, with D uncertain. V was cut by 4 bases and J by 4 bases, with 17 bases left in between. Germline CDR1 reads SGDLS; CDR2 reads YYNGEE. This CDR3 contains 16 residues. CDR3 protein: CASSPVLESPTGELFF. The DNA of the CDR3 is TGTGCCAGCAGCCCCGTCCTGGAGAGCCCCACCGGGGAGCTGTTTTTT. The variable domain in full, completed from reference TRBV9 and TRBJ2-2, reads DSGVTQTPKHLITATGQRVTLRCSPRSGDLSVYWYQQSLDQGLQFLIQYYNGEERAKGNILERFSAQQFPDLHSELNLSSLELGDSALYFCASSPVLESPTGELFFGEGSRLTVL.

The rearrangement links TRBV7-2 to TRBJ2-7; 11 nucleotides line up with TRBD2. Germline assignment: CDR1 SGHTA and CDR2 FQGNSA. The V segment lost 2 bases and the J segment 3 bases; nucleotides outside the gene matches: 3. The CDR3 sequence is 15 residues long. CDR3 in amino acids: CASSLSTSGSYEQYF. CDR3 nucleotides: TGTGCCAGCAGCTTAAGTACTAGCGGGAGCTACGAGCAGTACTTC.

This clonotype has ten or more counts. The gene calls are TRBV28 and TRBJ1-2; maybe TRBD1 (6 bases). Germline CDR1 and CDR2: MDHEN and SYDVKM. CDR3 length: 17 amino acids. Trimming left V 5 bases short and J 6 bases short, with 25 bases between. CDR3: CASSASMGALKPHGYTF. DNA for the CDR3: TGTGCCAGCAGTGCATCGATGGGGGCGCTCAAGCCACATGGCTACACCTTC.

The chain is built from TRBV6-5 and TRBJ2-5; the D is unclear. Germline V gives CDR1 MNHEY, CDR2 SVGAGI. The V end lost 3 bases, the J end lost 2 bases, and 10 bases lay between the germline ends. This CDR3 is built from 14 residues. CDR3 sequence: CASSYGLGQETQYF. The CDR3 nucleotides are TGTGCCAGCAGTTATGGGTTGGGTCAAGAGACCCAGTACTTC.

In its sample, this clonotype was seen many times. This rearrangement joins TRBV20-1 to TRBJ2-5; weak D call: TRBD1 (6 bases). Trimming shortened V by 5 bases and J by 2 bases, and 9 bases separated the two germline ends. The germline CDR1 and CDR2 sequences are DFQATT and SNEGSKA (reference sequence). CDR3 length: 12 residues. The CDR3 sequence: CSAQGPQETQYF. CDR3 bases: TGCAGTGCTCAGGGGCCTCAAGAGACCCAGTACTTC.